This paragraph reports one T cell receptor beta chain. Its antigen remains undetermined. There are no base qualities to consult, and no much larger clone falls within one base. This sample is drawn from a study of Ad26.COV2.S vaccination and SARS-CoV-2 variants (dated by TCRdb to about 2021). For the wider study: Donors in the vaccine arm were drawn from COV1001, a phase I-IIa trial of Ad26.COV2.S in healthy adults that was multicentre, randomized, double-blind and placebo-controlled. Ad26.COV2.S was administered intramuscularly at a dose of 5x10^10 or 1x10^11 viral particles, either as one shot or as two shots given 56 days apart. TCRbeta repertoire sequencing served as the tool for gauging how specific and how broad the SARS-CoV-2-reactive T cell receptors were following Ad26.COV2.S vaccination. A total of 32 samples were included in the TCR-sequenced set, comprising about 20 Ad26.COV2.S vaccine recipients, 5 placebo recipients and 8 SARS-CoV-2 convalescent individuals. Participants in the trial were split at random into five groups of five each, receiving low-dose or high-dose Ad26.COV2.S once or twice, or else placebo on both occasions. Throughout the experiments and outcome assessment, investigators stayed blinded to trial group allocation.

What the research found in general, with its limitations: The study was not powered to compare responses between vaccine doses or regimens. Vaccine and placebo recipients had similar non-spike TCR breadth, a finding consistent with the vaccine containing only spike. Substantial breadth of spike-specific CD8+ and CD4+ T cell responses was reported after vaccination. According to the authors, total T cell responses may have been underestimated by the TCR breadth and depth analyses. Ad26.COV2.S recipients had higher spike-specific TCR breadth than placebo recipients (P = 0.0014).

The immunoSEQ Assay was used to sequence TCRbeta CDR3 regions. After extraction, genomic DNA underwent amplification by bias-controlled multiplex PCR, followed by high-throughput sequencing. As for the authors' bioinformatics: To quantify the absolute abundance of every unique TCRbeta CDR3 region, sequences were collapsed and filtered. Usable DNA was measured by amplifying reference genes present in all nucleated cells, and TCRbeta template counts were normalized to that usable DNA to estimate T cell fraction. Repertoire TCRs were annotated as SARS-CoV-2-specific when V gene, CDR3 amino acid sequence and J gene were exactly matched to a known reactive TCR set. The reference SARS-CoV-2 TCR set came from MIRA and was filtered for enrichment in COVID-19-positive ImmuneCODE repertoires, removing public or cross-reactive TCRs. Using the MIRA antigens, annotated TCRs were further analysed by specific ORF or by position within an ORF. Breadth was defined as the number of annotated unique rearrangements divided by the total number of unique productive rearrangements, and depth was defined as the summed frequency of the annotated unique rearrangements. Group comparisons of TCR breadth used two-sided Wilcoxon rank-sum tests. Drawn from immuneACCESS, this table holds only the in-frame rearrangements with V and J called that TCRdb kept. Clones are partly lost; checked studies trace under half to an unresolved V gene and leave the rest unexplained. V and J calls and clone size are copied from that table; D and trimming were computed from the DNA. This sample is represented by hundreds of thousands of clones; roughly nine tenths of them were singletons. The ten largest clones capture 2% to 3% of the sample.

Interpreted using the paper, the treatment or condition label stands for: roughly 19 received Ad26.COV2.S at low or high dose, single or two shots; roughly five received placebo; per-sample allocation not given. Repertoires of vaccine and placebo recipients were sequenced from samples collected on day 63 after the first injection. In Cohort 1b, about 27 adults aged 18-55 years were enrolled at a single site in Boston, USA, between 29 July and 7 August 2020. Ad26.COV2.S was a replication-incompetent adenovirus type 26 vector expressing a prefusion-stabilized SARS-CoV-2 spike protein from the original Wuhan strain. The junction carries 15 bases between V and J, which are trimmed by 0 bases and 1 base respectively. In the germline V gene, CDR1 corresponds to LGHNA and CDR2 to YSLEER. The CDR3 sequence holds 17 residues, the cysteine and phenylalanine included. Only the CDR3 region is kept as DNA, spanning 51 bases read in frame from base 1.

The TCR originated in a person between 18 and 60 years old who received the Ad26.COV2.S COVID-19 vaccine or a placebo. The source material was peripheral blood, sampled in a trial of Ad26.COV2.S vaccine versus placebo. The rearrangement combines TRBV4-3 with TRBJ1-2; TRBD1 is a possible D gene, resting on 5 matching bases. The DNA sequence is as follows: TGCGCCAGCAGCCAAGATCCGCAGGGCCAACTTAACTATGGCTACACCTTC. Its product reads: CASSQDPQGQLNYGYTF.